Listed below are T cell receptor beta chains from one sample, sequenced in a study of T cell responses to AZD1222 COVID-19 vaccine. Measured with immunoSEQ multiplex PCR; TCRdb has only the in-frame clones, and not every one. Of around 180,000 clones listed, about 91% are singletons. Sequences were derived from peripheral blood, sampled on day 0 of AZD1222 vaccination. These receptors all come from an adult in good health. Both conserved end residues are part of each CDR3. D genes are given only for firm matches. Clone size is given for some rows only: seen once, a few or many times, or a class if the clone is expanded.

V gene,D gene,clone size,J gene,CDR3 DNA,CDR3 protein
TRBV3-1/TRBV3-2,TRBD1,few,TRBJ1-1,TGTGCCAGCAGCCTAGCAGGGGGCTGGAGTACTGAAGCTTTCTTT,CASSLAGGWSTEAFF
TRBV7-9,.,.,TRBJ2-7,TGTGCCAGCAGTGGACCGTCCTACGAGCAGTACTTC,CASSGPSYEQYF
TRBV6-5,.,.,TRBJ2-6,TGTGCCACCATAAGCTCTGGGGCCAACGTCCTGACTTTC,CATISSGANVLTF
TRBV7-9,.,.,TRBJ1-3,TGTGCCAGCAGCCGAGACTCAACTCGGGGAAACACCATATATTTT,CASSRDSTRGNTIYF
TRBV24-1,.,.,TRBJ1-5,TGTGCCACCAGTCTCCGGGGGTATAATCAGCCCCAGCATTTT,CATSLRGYNQPQHF
TRBV2,.,.,TRBJ2-1,TGTGCCAGCAGGGGGGGCATAGCCCGTAATGAGCAGTTCTTC,CASRGGIARNEQFF
TRBV6-1,.,.,TRBJ1-2,TGTGCCAGCAGTGAAATGGCAGCTAACTATGGCTACACCTTC,CASSEMAANYGYTF
TRBV28,.,.,TRBJ2-3,TGTGCCAGCATCGGGGGTCGCACAGATACGCAGTATTTT,CASIGGRTDTQYF
TRBV6-5,.,.,TRBJ1-1,TGTGCCAGCAGCCGACGGTTGAACACTGAAGCTTTCTTT,CASSRRLNTEAFF
TRBV30,.,.,TRBJ1-5,TGTGCCTGGAGCGGCAGGGGCCCGAATCAGCCCCAGCATTTT,CAWSGRGPNQPQHF
TRBV11-2,.,.,TRBJ1-5,TGTGCCAGCAGCTGGCAGCGTAATCAGCCCCAGCATTTT,CASSWQRNQPQHF
TRBV5-1,.,.,TRBJ2-7,TGCGCCAGCAGCTTAAAACAGGGCAGCGAGCAGTACTTC,CASSLKQGSEQYF